These 13 T cell receptor beta chains came from one sample sequenced in a study of T cell responses to AZD1222 COVID-19 vaccine. Measured with immunoSEQ multiplex PCR; TCRdb has only the in-frame clones, and not every one. The sample has over 85,000 clones, 80% to 95% seen once; the top ten hold 2.5%. Sequencing used peripheral blood, obtained 28 days after the second AZD1222 dose. These receptors all come from an adult who received the AZD1222 COVID-19 vaccine.

The rearrangement joins TRBV9 to TRBJ1-5; D is ambiguous. From germline, CDR1 is SGDLS and CDR2 YYNGEE. Trimming removed 3 bases at V and 3 bases at J, with 10 bases between. The length of the CDR3 is 14 residues. CDR3 DNA: TGTGCCAGCAGCGCGGCAGGTTTCAATCAGCCCCAGCATTTT. Protein: CASSAAGFNQPQHF.

This chain links TRBV6-5 with TRBJ2-1; D not certain. Per germline, CDR1 MNHEY and CDR2 SVGAGI. Trimming cost V 7 bases and J 0 bases, with 10 bases left between them. The CDR3 covers 14 residues. CDR3 coding DNA: TGTGCCAGCAACTGGGGTAGCTCCTACAATGAGCAGTTCTTC. It is translated as CASNWGSSYNEQFF.

A word on this clone: The same CDR3 is also encoded by other DNA sequences in this sample. V and J are TRBV29-1 and TRBJ2-7, with no clear D. Germline V gene lookup returns CDR1 SQVTM and CDR2 ANQGSEA. Trimming removed 3 bases at V and 4 bases at J, with 10 bases between. The CDR3 consists of 12 residues. The CDR3 nucleotides read TGCAGCGTTGAGGCAGGTAGTTACGAGCAGTACTTC. It yields the protein CSVEAGSYEQYF.

This rearrangement joins TRBV3-1 (or the pseudogene TRBV3-2) to TRBJ1-1; a weak D match, TRBD1 (5 bases). Germline CDR1 reads LGHDT; CDR2 reads YNNKEL (reference sequence). The CDR3 sequence is 15 residues long. Trimming left V 4 bases short and J 3 bases short, with 15 bases between. In nucleotides, the CDR3 is TGTGCCAGCAGCCCCCTAATGGGGCATCACACTGAAGCTTTCTTT. Protein sequence: CASSPLMGHHTEAFF.

The chain recombines TRBV5-1 with TRBJ2-2; tentatively, D is TRBD1 or TRBD2 (5 bases each). The germline V gene has CDR1 SGHRS and CDR2 YFSETQ. CDR3 size: 16 residues. With 0 bases removed from V and 0 bases from J, the gap between germline ends came to 9 bases. The CDR3 region is CASSLAGRANTGELFF. CDR3 DNA sequence: TGCGCCAGCAGCTTGGCAGGGCGGGCGAACACCGGGGAGCTGTTTTTT.

There are a few counts of this clone. The chain uses TRBV7-2 and TRBJ2-3; 8 nucleotides line up with TRBD2. Germline V gene lookup returns CDR1 SGHTA and CDR2 FQGNSA. This CDR3 comprises 14 residues. The trim removed 5 bases at V and 4 bases at J, leaving 5 bases unmatched. The CDR3 coding sequence is TGTGCCAGCAGCCAACGGGGGGGCTCAGATACGCAGTATTTT. This translates into CASSQRGGSDTQYF.

The chain employs TRBV7-9 and TRBJ1-2, with 7 positions matching TRBD1. The CDR3 sequence is 15 residues long. Germline CDR1 reads SEHNR; CDR2 reads FQNEAQ (reference sequence). After removal of 1 base from V and 8 bases from J, the junction contained 10 bases not matched to a gene. CDR3 sequence: CASSLGARGLRGYTF. CDR3 bases: TGTGCCAGCAGCTTAGGCGCCAGGGGGTTGAGGGGCTACACCTTC.

The V call is TRBV7-3, the J call TRBJ2-5; 9 positions agree with TRBD2. This CDR3 region has 16 residues. Per germline, CDR1 SGHTA and CDR2 FQGTGA. Trimming at V came to 5 bases and at J to 2 bases, leaving 9 bases not matched to a gene. The CDR3 spells CASSRVAGANQETQYF. DNA of the CDR3: TGTGCCAGCAGCAGGGTAGCGGGGGCAAATCAAGAGACCCAGTACTTC. The entire variable domain, with the rest obtained from reference TRBV7-3 and TRBJ2-5, is as follows: GAGVSQTPSNKVTEKGKYVELRCDPISGHTALYWYRQSLGQGPEFLIYFQGTGAADDSGLPNDRFFAVRPEGSVSTLKIQRTERGDSAVYLCASSRVAGANQETQYFGPGTRLLVL.

The J gene is TRBJ2-1, the V gene TRBV28, with TRBD2 matching over 10 bases. This CDR3 is 15 amino acids long. Germline V gives CDR1 MDHEN, CDR2 SYDVKM. The ends lost 3 bases at V and 4 bases at J; junction bases unmatched: 3. The chain's CDR3 is CASSFIAGGYNEQFF. CDR3 DNA: TGTGCCAGCAGTTTTATAGCGGGGGGATACAATGAGCAGTTCTTC.

The genes are TRBV18 and TRBJ2-2, with D perhaps matching TRBD1 (6 bases). V was clipped by 0 bases and J by 0 bases, with 20 bases between them. This CDR3 is 20 amino acids long. Germline V lookup: CDR1 KGHSH, CDR2 LQKENI. In DNA, the CDR3 is TGTGCCAGCTCACCACCGGCTTTGGGGGCCTTGAGCCCGAACACCGGGGAGCTGTTTTTT. It translates to CASSPPALGALSPNTGELFF.

The V gene is TRBV9, the J gene TRBJ2-3; D possibly corresponds to TRBD2 (6 bases). This CDR3 contains 15 residues. Looked up from germline, CDR1 is SGDLS and CDR2 is YYNGEE. Trimming removed 0 bases at V and 4 bases at J, with 12 bases between. CDR3 coding DNA: TGTGCCAGCAGCGTAGCTATCGGGGGTGCAGATACGCAGTATTTT. The encoded protein is CASSVAIGGADTQYF.

This rearrangement joins TRBV7-2 to TRBJ2-7, with D maybe TRBD2 (5 bases). V shed 5 bases and J shed 5 bases, with 16 bases lying between them. Germline-derived CDR1 and CDR2 are SGHTA and FQGNSA. This CDR3 is 14 amino acids long. The CDR3 is CASSRTAAGDEQYF. CDR3 coding DNA: TGTGCCAGCAGCCGGACGGCGGCGGGCGACGAGCAGTACTTC.

The V and J genes are TRBV4-1 and TRBJ2-7, with a tentative D call TRBD2 (5 bases). Germline-derived CDR1 and CDR2 are MGHRA and YSYEKL. V shed 4 bases and J shed 0 bases, with 7 bases lying between them. This CDR3 comprises 13 residues. In nucleotides, the CDR3 is TGCGCCAGCAGCCCGGGGATCTCCTACGAGCAGTACTTC. Its translation: CASSPGISYEQYF.